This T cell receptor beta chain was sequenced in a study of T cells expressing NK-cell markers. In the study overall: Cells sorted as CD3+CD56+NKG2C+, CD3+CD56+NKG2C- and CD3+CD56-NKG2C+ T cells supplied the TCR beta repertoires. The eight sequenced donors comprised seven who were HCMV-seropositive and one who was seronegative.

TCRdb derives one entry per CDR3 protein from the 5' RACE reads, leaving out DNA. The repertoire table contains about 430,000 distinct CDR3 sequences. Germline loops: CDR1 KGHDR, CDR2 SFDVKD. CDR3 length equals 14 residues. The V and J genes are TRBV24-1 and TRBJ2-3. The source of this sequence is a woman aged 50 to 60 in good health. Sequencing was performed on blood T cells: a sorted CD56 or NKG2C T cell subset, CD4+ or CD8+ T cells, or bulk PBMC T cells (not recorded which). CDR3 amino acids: CATSDLRGTDTQYF.